These 17 T cell receptor beta chains originate from one sample sequenced in a study of shared T cell receptors in the human thymus. Profiled with immunoSEQ multiplex PCR; TCRdb holds only in-frame clones, not every one. The sample yields roughly 500,000 clones, roughly 74% seen once. The same data also went into a second study, on human thymus T cells.

Sequenced sample: thymocytes. The receptors were gathered from a boy under two years old with a congenital heart defect.

V gene TRBV27 combines with J gene TRBJ2-1; TRBD2 aligns across 15 bases. J gave up 6 bases and V 8 bases, and 17 bases lay outside the gene matches. Germline V gene lookup returns CDR1 MNHEY and CDR2 SMNVEV (reference sequence). CDR3 length: 19 residues. The CDR3 bases are TGTGCCAGCCATTGGGGGATTCGGACTAGCGGGAGGGTCCCCAATGAGCAGTTCTTC. Its translation is CASHWGIRTSGRVPNEQFF.

The rearrangement joins TRBV30 to TRBJ1-4, with unresolved D. V was trimmed by 2 bases and J by 0 bases, leaving 10 bases between them. Germline values: CDR1 GTSNPN, CDR2 SVGIG (reference sequence). The CDR3 consists of 15 residues. The CDR3: CAWSTNPATNEKLFF. For the CDR3, the DNA is TGTGCCTGGAGTACCAACCCAGCAACTAATGAAAAACTGTTTTTT.

The rearrangement uses TRBV30 and TRBJ2-7; possible D gene TRBD1, 5 bases. Germline V gives CDR1 GTSNPN, CDR2 SVGIG (reference sequence). This CDR3 region has 16 residues. Trimming shortened V by 0 bases and J by 0 bases, and 15 bases separated the two germline ends. The CDR3 loop reads CAWSVSWGISSYEQYF. The CDR3, as DNA: TGTGCCTGGAGTGTAAGCTGGGGCATAAGCTCCTACGAGCAGTACTTC.

J is TRBJ1-1 and V is TRBV7-2; D is undetermined. The V gene lost 4 bases and the J gene lost 1 base, with 16 bases spanning the gap. Germline loops: CDR1 SGHTA, CDR2 FQGNSA. The CDR3 has 16 amino acids. The CDR3 DNA is TGTGCCAGCAGCTCCCCTTTGCTTCGGGGGAACACTGAAGCTTTCTTT. Translation: CASSSPLLRGNTEAFF.

This chain connects TRBV19 to TRBJ2-5; D is unresolved. Trimming cost V 3 bases and J 0 bases, with 5 bases left between them. Germline V lookup: CDR1 LNHDA, CDR2 SQIVND (reference sequence). The CDR3 extends over 13 amino acids. The CDR3 spells CASSIAYQETQYF. In nucleotides, the CDR3 is TGTGCCAGTAGTATCGCGTACCAAGAGACCCAGTACTTC.

This clone was detected only a few times. The chain recombines TRBV19 with TRBJ1-2; D perhaps matches TRBD1 (5 bases). Germline-derived CDR1 and CDR2 are LNHDA and SQIVND (reference sequence). V lost 5 bases and J lost 4, with 8 bases in between. This CDR3 has 12 amino acids. CDR3 in amino acids: CASSGRVYGYTF. The CDR3 DNA reads TGTGCCAGTAGTGGCAGGGTCTATGGCTACACCTTC.

The J gene is TRBJ2-1, the V gene TRBV27, with 10 nucleotides matching TRBD2. CDR3 length equals 16 residues. Trimming at V came to 3 bases and at J to 4 bases, leaving 6 bases not matched to a gene. Germline lookup yields CDR1 MNHEY and CDR2 SMNVEV (reference sequence). In DNA, the CDR3 is TGTGCCAGCAGTTTCGCCCGACTAGCGGGTTACAATGAGCAGTTCTTC. Its protein is CASSFARLAGYNEQFF.

V gene TRBV27 combines with J gene TRBJ2-7; 7 bases align to TRBD2. Germline V gene data show CDR1 as MNHEY and CDR2 as SMNVEV (reference sequence). The CDR3 is 16 residues long. Unmatched junction bases numbered 13, after V lost 6 bases and J lost 2 bases. CDR3 coding DNA: TGTGCCAGCAGCTCCCCCTTAGCGGGTCGCACCTACGAGCAGTACTTC. It codes for CASSSPLAGRTYEQYF.

The J gene is TRBJ2-2, the V gene TRBV18; no clear D gene. V lost 3 bases and J 2 bases, leaving 10 bases between the germline ends. Germline V gene lookup returns CDR1 KGHSH and CDR2 LQKENI. The CDR3 covers 15 residues. Here the CDR3 reads CASSPYVRNTGELFF. CDR3 sequence (DNA): TGTGCCAGCTCACCCTACGTCCGAAACACCGGGGAGCTGTTTTTT.

The chain recombines TRBV14 with TRBJ2-2; 7 positions match TRBD1. The germline CDR1 and CDR2 sequences are SGHDN and FVKESK. The CDR3 covers 15 residues. V lost 1 base, J lost 7 bases, and 6 bases stayed unmatched. CDR3 loop: CASSQGQGMDGELFF. The DNA of the CDR3 is TGTGCCAGCAGCCAAGGACAGGGTATGGACGGGGAGCTGTTTTTT. The whole variable domain, remainder taken from reference TRBV14 and TRBJ2-2, is EAGVTQFPSHSVIEKGQTVTLRCDPISGHDNLYWYRRVMGKEIKFLLHFVKESKQDESGMPNNRFLAERTGGTYSTLKVQPAELEDSGVYFCASSQGQGMDGELFFGEGSRLTVL.

The chain couples TRBV4-2 to TRBJ2-3, with D tentatively TRBD2 (6 bases). The V gene's germline CDR1 is LGHNA and CDR2 YNFKEQ. The CDR3 covers 15 residues. The germline V and J ends were trimmed by 0 bases and 5 bases, with 12 bases remaining between them. DNA for the CDR3: TGTGCCAGCAGCCAAGAGGGGGGATACCGAGATACGCAGTATTTT. Protein sequence: CASSQEGGYRDTQYF.

V and J are TRBV27 and TRBJ1-2; no firm D call. With 5 bases removed from V and 3 bases from J, the gap between germline ends came to 13 bases. Germline loops: CDR1 MNHEY, CDR2 SMNVEV (reference sequence). This CDR3 comprises 14 residues. CDR3 sequence: CASSDSGRHYGYTF. The CDR3 nucleotides read TGTGCCAGCAGTGACTCGGGGAGACACTATGGCTACACCTTC.

The chain uses TRBV5-4 and TRBJ2-2; TRBD2 aligns across 9 bases. V shed 0 bases, J shed 10 bases, and the junction held 13 bases outside the gene matches. CDR1 and CDR2 from the germline V gene are SGHNT and YYREEE (reference sequence). The CDR3 spans 17 residues. CDR3 nucleotide sequence: TGTGCCAGCAGCTTGGTCATCTCAAATAGCGGGAGTGTGGAGCTGTTTTTT. Its protein product is CASSLVISNSGSVELFF.

To note about this clone: The junction does not match germline at one end; this may be a read error. V is TRBV4-3 and J is TRBJ2-1; TRBD2 agrees at 14 bases. The CDR3 runs to 15 residues. CDR1 is LGHNA, CDR2 YSLEER, per germline. CDR3 bases: TGCGCCAGCAGTCAAGGGACTAGCGGGAGCCATGAGCAGTTCTTC. Amino acids: CASSQGTSGSHEQFF.

This chain uses TRBV7-9 with TRBJ2-7; D perhaps matches TRBD2 (6 bases). CDR3 length: 15 amino acids. Trimming took off 1 base at V and 0 bases at J, with 10 bases between the two ends. Germline V CDR1 and CDR2: SEHNR, FQNEAQ (reference sequence). CDR3 loop: CASSLEGRDSYEQYF. The CDR3 DNA reads as TGTGCCAGCAGCTTAGAGGGGCGGGACTCCTACGAGCAGTACTTC.

As DNA, the CDR3 is TGTGCCAGCAGCTTAGATGGGACAGGGGGCGAAGGCAATCAGCCCCAGCATTTT. Translation: CASSLDGTGGEGNQPQHF. The rearrangement uses TRBV7-9 and TRBJ1-5; 12 nucleotides match TRBD1. Germline CDR1 SEHNR, CDR2 FQNEAQ (reference sequence). After removal of 1 base from V and 2 bases from J, the junction contained 6 bases not matched to a gene. This CDR3 has 18 residues.

Here the CDR3 reads CASSSPKQVTYEQYF. The CDR3 DNA reads as TGTGCCAGCAGCTCACCAAAACAGGTTACCTACGAGCAGTACTTC. V usage is TRBV5-6 and J usage is TRBJ2-7; TRBD1 might be the D (5 bases). Germline V gives CDR1 SGHDT, CDR2 YYEEEE. The CDR3 has 15 amino acids. Trimming pared 3 bases from V and 2 bases from J, leaving 15 bases between.